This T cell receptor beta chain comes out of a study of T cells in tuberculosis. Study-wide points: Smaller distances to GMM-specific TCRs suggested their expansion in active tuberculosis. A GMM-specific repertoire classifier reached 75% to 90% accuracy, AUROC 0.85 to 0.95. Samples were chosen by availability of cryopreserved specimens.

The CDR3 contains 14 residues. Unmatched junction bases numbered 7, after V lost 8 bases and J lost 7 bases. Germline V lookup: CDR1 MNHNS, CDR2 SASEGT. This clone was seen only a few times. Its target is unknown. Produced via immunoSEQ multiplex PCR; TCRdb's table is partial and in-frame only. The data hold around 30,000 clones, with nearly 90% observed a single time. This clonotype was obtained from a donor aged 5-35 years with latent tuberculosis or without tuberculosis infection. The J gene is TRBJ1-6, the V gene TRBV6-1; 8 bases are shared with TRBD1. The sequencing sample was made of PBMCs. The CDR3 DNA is TGTGCCAGCGGCCGGGACAGGTCCAATTCACCCCTCCACTTT. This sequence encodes CASGRDRSNSPLHF.